What follows is one T cell receptor (beta chain) and its context. The antigen is not known. Primers used in a second PCR of roughly 6 to 12 cycles were a sample-barcoded 5' primer and a J-beta primer mix. TCRdb reprocessed the 5' RACE reads with MiXCR, giving one entry per CDR3 protein. The sample lists around 1,500,000 distinct CDR3 sequences; 28% were seen once. These data are taken from a study of blood T cells in healthy people across ages. Study-wide findings and caveats: Older individuals had lower TCR beta diversity per million T cells (the decline was roughly linear).

The clonotype originates from a woman in her twenties or thirties in good health. Sequencing was done on a sample of blood.

The CDR3 coding sequence is TGTGCCAGCAGTTACTCGTCTCGGGCAGGGCCTGGCTACACCTTC. This encodes CASSYSSRAGPGYTF. The chain uses TRBV6-5 and TRBJ1-2, with a weak D call TRBD1 (5 bases). The V end lost 0 bases, the J end lost 7 bases, and 15 bases lay between the germline ends. From germline, CDR1 is MNHEY and CDR2 SVGAGI. The CDR3 sequence is 15 residues long.